The 32 T cell receptor beta chains below were found in one sample sequenced in a study of blood T cell repertoires in COVID-19. The method was immunoSEQ multiplex PCR; TCRdb's version includes in-frame clones alone and lacks a portion of them. The data hold around 200,000 clones, with about 80% observed a single time. Material for sequencing was peripheral blood. These receptors all stem from a man aged 50 or older with active or convalescent COVID-19.

This clone appeared a single time. This CDR3 reads CASSLEGGDYGNTIYF. The CDR3 DNA reads TGCGCCAGCAGCTTGGAAGGCGGGGACTATGGAAACACCATATATTTT. The chain joins TRBV5-1 to TRBJ1-3; tentatively, D is TRBD1 (5 bases). The germline V gene encodes CDR1 SGHRS and CDR2 YFSETQ. The CDR3 covers 16 residues. The V end lost 0 bases, the J end lost 3 bases, and 13 bases lay between the germline ends.

The chain uses TRBV12-3 or TRBV12-4 and TRBJ2-3; D is unresolved. The V end lost 5 bases, the J end lost 3 bases, and 9 bases lay between the germline ends. CDR3 length: 13 amino acids. CDR3 nucleotide sequence: TGTGCCAGCAGTCCTCAACTGACAGATACGCAGTATTTT. Translated, it gives CASSPQLTDTQYF.

The chain is built from TRBV5-8 and TRBJ1-2, with unresolved D. V dropped 4 bases and J dropped 0 bases, with 13 bases sitting between them. Germline lookup yields CDR1 SGHTS and CDR2 YDEGEE. This CDR3 is 15 amino acids long. The CDR3 is CASSAPAAANYGYTF. CDR3 DNA: TGTGCCAGCAGCGCCCCAGCGGCTGCTAACTATGGCTACACCTTC.

This chain connects TRBV7-9 to TRBJ1-2, with a tentative D call TRBD1 (5 bases). The V gene lost 5 bases and the J gene lost 1 base, with 8 bases spanning the gap. CDR1 is SEHNR, CDR2 FQNEAQ, per germline (reference sequence). The CDR3 runs to 13 residues. This CDR3 is CASSPGLNYGYTF. The CDR3, as DNA: TGTGCCAGCAGCCCGGGACTTAACTATGGCTACACCTTC.

The chain recombines TRBV19 with TRBJ1-1; D gene uncertain. Germline assignment: CDR1 LNHDA and CDR2 SQIVND (reference sequence). This CDR3 is built from 14 residues. With 1 base removed from V and 3 bases from J, the gap between germline ends came to 9 bases. The CDR3 bases are TGTGCCAGTAGTATAGGTCACACAGACACTGAAGCTTTCTTT. This codes for CASSIGHTDTEAFF.

The chain is built from TRBV18 and TRBJ2-1; weak D call: TRBD1 (6 bases). This CDR3 region has 16 residues. In germline, CDR1 is KGHSH, CDR2 LQKENI. V gave up 5 bases and J gave up 5 bases, with 19 bases separating them. The CDR3, as DNA: TGTGCCAGCTCAACCTACAGGGCCTCCGGGGACAATGAGCAGTTCTTC. Its protein is CASSTYRASGDNEQFF. Combining the CDR3 with reference TRBV18 and TRBJ2-1 gives the whole variable domain NAGVMQNPRHLVRRRGQEARLRCSPMKGHSHVYWYRQLPEEGLKFMVYLQKENIIDESGMPKERFSAEFPKEGPSILRIQQVVRGDSAAYFCASSTYRASGDNEQFFGPGTRLTVL.

CDR3 nucleotide sequence: TGTGCCAGCAGCTTAGGACAGGGTTACTACGAGCAGTACTTC. Its protein is CASSLGQGYYEQYF. The J gene is TRBJ2-7, the V gene TRBV5-6, with 8 positions matching TRBD1. V was clipped by 2 bases and J by 3 bases; unmatched bases: 4. CDR1 is SGHDT and CDR2 is YYEEEE in the germline V gene. The CDR3 is 14 residues long.

This clone was recorded only once. V is TRBV5-1 and J is TRBJ2-3; D is perhaps TRBD1 (5 bases). Germline assignment: CDR1 SGHRS and CDR2 YFSETQ. The CDR3 consists of 15 residues. V was shortened by 1 base and J by 4 bases, with 13 bases between the two germline ends. CDR3: CASSLQGLYPDTQYF. In DNA form, the CDR3 reads TGCGCCAGCAGCTTGCAGGGTTTATATCCAGATACGCAGTATTTT.

The gene calls are TRBV21-1 and TRBJ1-1; the DNA was not used to check the table's D call, TRBD1. TRBV21-1 is a listed pseudogene. This CDR3 spans 14 amino acids. CDR3 in amino acids: CASRGQGVDTEAFF. CDR3 bases: TGTGCCAGCAGGGGACAGGGGGTTGACACTGAAGCTTTCTTT.

The CDR3 coding sequence is TGCGCCAGCAGTTTAGCTTCGAACACTGAAGCTTTCTTT. Encoded protein: CASSLASNTEAFF. V is TRBV5-1 and J is TRBJ1-1; unclear D gene. With 5 bases removed from V and 1 base from J, the gap between germline ends came to 9 bases. The CDR3 is made up of 13 amino acids. The germline V gene has CDR1 SGHRS and CDR2 YFSETQ.

The rearrangement joins TRBV6-6 to TRBJ2-4, with 7 bases aligning to TRBD1. This CDR3 spans 16 amino acids. Germline V lookup: CDR1 MNHNY, CDR2 SVGAGI (reference sequence). The trim removed 5 bases at V and 6 bases at J, leaving 13 bases unmatched. CDR3 bases: TGTGCCAGCAGTCGGCACAGTCAAGGGGGCTCAAACATTCAGTACTTC. As protein: CASSRHSQGGSNIQYF.

The CDR3 region has the DNA TGCGCCAGCAGCTTGGGTGACACGAACACCGGGGAGCTGTTTTTT. Translation: CASSLGDTNTGELFF. The rearrangement uses TRBV5-1 and TRBJ2-2; no firm D call. This CDR3 is built from 15 residues. Trimming removed 0 bases at V and 0 bases at J, with 6 bases between. CDR1 is SGHRS and CDR2 is YFSETQ in the germline V gene.

The chain joins TRBV5-1 to TRBJ1-1; D not certain. Per the germline V gene, CDR1 is SGHRS and CDR2 is YFSETQ. Deletions cut 1 base from V and 4 bases from J, with 14 bases between. The CDR3 spans 15 residues. CDR3 amino acids: CASSLIGDEGTEAFF. Here the CDR3 DNA reads TGCGCCAGCAGCTTGATTGGGGATGAGGGCACTGAAGCTTTCTTT.

This clone was detected a few times. This chain links TRBV5-6 with TRBJ1-5, with D hard to call. The CDR3 length is 12 residues. Per germline, CDR1 SGHDT and CDR2 YYEEEE. V dropped 4 bases and J dropped 6 bases, with 8 bases sitting between them. Here the CDR3 reads CASSLPFQPQHF. CDR3 nucleotide sequence: TGTGCCAGCAGCCTACCGTTTCAGCCCCAGCATTTT.

V and J are TRBV29-1 and TRBJ1-2; 11 nucleotides align to TRBD1. Germline assignment: CDR1 SQVTM and CDR2 ANQGSEA. V was clipped by 4 bases and J by 3 bases; unmatched bases: 1. This CDR3 region has 13 residues. The CDR3 here is CSVGTGGDYGYTF. The CDR3 nucleotides read TGCAGCGTTGGGACAGGGGGCGACTATGGCTACACCTTC. Combining the CDR3 with reference TRBV29-1 and TRBJ1-2 gives the whole variable domain SAVISQKPSRDICQRGTSLTIQCQVDSQVTMMFWYRQQPGQSLTLIATANQGSEATYESGFVIDKFPISRPNLTFSTLTVSNMSPEDSSIYLCSVGTGGDYGYTFGSGTRLTVV.

This clone was detected only a few times. The J gene is TRBJ2-3, the V gene TRBV28; D is unresolved. The ends were cut back, 8 bases at V and 5 bases at J, with 8 bases in the middle. Germline assignment: CDR1 MDHEN and CDR2 SYDVKM. The CDR3 contains 11 residues. CDR3 in DNA: TGTGCCAGCCTTCGTTTAGATACGCAGTATTTT. This gives the protein CASLRLDTQYF.

This chain connects TRBV29-1 to TRBJ1-1; the match to TRBD1 covers 7 bases. The trim removed 3 bases at V and 1 base at J, leaving 8 bases unmatched. The germline gives CDR1 SQVTM, CDR2 ANQGSEA. CDR3 length: 15 amino acids. The CDR3 DNA is TGCAGCGTTGAGGGGACAGTCGGGGGGAACACTGAAGCTTTCTTT. Translating it yields CSVEGTVGGNTEAFF.

The chain employs TRBV3-1 (or the pseudogene TRBV3-2) and TRBJ1-2; D is undetermined. This CDR3 has 14 amino acids. CDR1 and CDR2 (germline): LGHDT, YNNKEL (reference sequence). V lost 0 bases, J lost 7 bases, and 12 bases lay in between. CDR3 DNA sequence: TGTGCCAGCAGCCAAGAGGGTACAGCCCGTGGCTACACCTTC. This sequence encodes CASSQEGTARGYTF.

This sequence joins TRBV27 and TRBJ1-2; D call uncertain. Germline values: CDR1 MNHEY, CDR2 SMNVEV (reference sequence). V dropped 5 bases and J dropped 5 bases, with 18 bases sitting between them. The CDR3 runs 15 residues. This CDR3 reads CASSPNPRALYGYTF. In DNA, the CDR3 is TGTGCCAGCAGTCCCAATCCCCGCGCCCTTTATGGCTACACCTTC.

The chain uses TRBV3-1 (or the pseudogene TRBV3-2) and TRBJ2-7; D is possibly TRBD2 (5 bases). Germline CDR1 and CDR2: LGHDT and YNNKEL (reference sequence). The CDR3 contains 15 residues. With 0 bases removed from V and 7 bases from J, the gap between germline ends came to 16 bases. Here the CDR3 reads CASSQDPRGRGEQYF. The DNA of the CDR3 is TGTGCCAGCAGCCAAGATCCCAGAGGGAGAGGTGAGCAGTACTTC.

This chain links TRBV6-2 or TRBV6-3 with TRBJ2-5; 9 nucleotides line up with TRBD2. In germline, CDR1 is MNHEY, CDR2 SVGEGT. Unmatched junction bases numbered 4, after V lost 6 bases and J lost 2 bases. This CDR3 is 14 amino acids long. The CDR3, as DNA: TGTGCCAGCAGCCCCGGACTAGCGCAAGAGACCCAGTACTTC. Protein: CASSPGLAQETQYF.

This chain links TRBV5-6 with TRBJ2-7, with D hard to call. The CDR3 extends over 14 amino acids. Germline V gene data show CDR1 as SGHDT and CDR2 as YYEEEE. Trimming shortened V by 8 bases and J by 4 bases, and 19 bases separated the two germline ends. DNA of the CDR3: TGTGCCAGGGTCTTACCTGGAGCCTCGTACGAGCAGTACTTC. Protein product: CARVLPGASYEQYF.

The chain recombines TRBV29-1 with TRBJ1-1; D not resolved. The germline CDR1 and CDR2 sequences are SQVTM and ANQGSEA. There are 12 residues in the CDR3. The ends were cut back, 5 bases at V and 1 base at J, with 8 bases in the middle. CDR3 in DNA: TGCAGCGTTATTACAGAGAACACTGAAGCTTTCTTT. Encoded protein: CSVITENTEAFF.

This clone was seen once. The chain has TRBV3-1 (or the pseudogene TRBV3-2) and TRBJ2-3; 9 bases are a match to TRBD2. Germline CDR1 is LGHDT and CDR2 is YNNKEL (reference sequence). Losses at the gene ends were 1 base for V and 2 bases for J; bases not matched to a gene: 7. The length of the CDR3 is 17 residues. The CDR3 nucleotides read TGTGCCAGCAGCCAAGGGGCGGTAGCGGGGGCCACAGATACGCAGTATTTT. It specifies CASSQGAVAGATDTQYF.

Worth noting for this clone: This may be a read error, as it is one base from a much larger clone. V and J are TRBV5-1 and TRBJ1-1, with D unclear. Germline values: CDR1 SGHRS, CDR2 YFSETQ. With 0 bases removed from V and 3 bases from J, the gap between germline ends came to 6 bases. The CDR3 is made up of 13 amino acids. The CDR3 loop is CASSLAQDTEAFF. The CDR3 nucleotides read TGCGCCAGCAGCTTGGCCCAGGACACTGAAGCTTTCTTT.

V is TRBV5-4 and J is TRBJ2-5, with D tentatively TRBD1 (5 bases). The CDR3 has 15 amino acids. Trimming took 5 bases from V and 1 from J, leaving 15 bases between them. Looked up from germline, CDR1 is SGHNT and CDR2 is YYREEE (reference sequence). The CDR3: CASSPRPGLQETQYF. The CDR3, as DNA: TGTGCCAGCAGTCCGCGGCCAGGGCTCCAAGAGACCCAGTACTTC.

CDR3: CASSVSGGSSTDTQYF. DNA of the CDR3: TGTGCCAGCAGCGTTAGCGGGGGGTCCTCCACAGATACGCAGTATTTT. The rearrangement links TRBV7-2 to TRBJ2-3; the match to TRBD2 covers 10 bases. V dropped 5 bases and J dropped 2; count of bases not matched to a gene: 7. Germline CDR1 reads SGHTA; CDR2 reads FQGNSA. The CDR3 covers 16 residues.

The CDR3 region has the DNA TGTGCCAGCAGTTACGGGGAGGGACAGCCCCAGCATTTT. Residues: CASSYGEGQPQHF. V usage is TRBV6-5 and J usage is TRBJ1-5, with D unresolved. Germline V gene sequence: CDR1 MNHEY, CDR2 SVGAGI. The CDR3 spans 13 residues. V was pared by 2 bases and J by 7 bases, with 9 bases between.

J is TRBJ1-1 and V is TRBV3-1 (or the pseudogene TRBV3-2); 8 nucleotides align to TRBD1. CDR3 length equals 18 residues. V lost 3 bases and J lost 0; bases outside the gene matches: 12. Germline CDR1 LGHDT, CDR2 YNNKEL (reference sequence). This CDR3 reads CASSQVLGQGYMNTEAFF. The DNA of the CDR3 is TGTGCCAGCAGCCAGGTACTCGGACAGGGCTACATGAACACTGAAGCTTTCTTT.

The sample holds a few counts of this clone. The CDR3 DNA sequence: TGTGCCAGCAGCGTAGGCCCTAGCGGAAGCACAGATACGCAGTATTTT. Protein product: CASSVGPSGSTDTQYF. The chain carries TRBV9 and TRBJ2-3, with TRBD2 identical over 7 bases. CDR3 size: 16 residues. In germline, CDR1 is SGDLS, CDR2 YYNGEE. Losses at the gene ends were 0 bases for V and 0 bases for J; bases not matched to a gene: 4.

This clone has a handful of counts. V is TRBV5-1 and J is TRBJ2-2; the D is unclear. Germline CDR1 SGHRS, CDR2 YFSETQ. The CDR3 totals 12 residues. Trimming took 5 bases from V and 6 from J, leaving 8 bases between them. The CDR3 loop is CASSELAGELFF. The CDR3 nucleotides are TGCGCCAGCAGTGAGCTAGCCGGGGAGCTGTTTTTT.

The chain carries TRBV25-1 and TRBJ2-7; no clear D. Per germline, CDR1 MGHDK and CDR2 SYGVNS. The CDR3 extends over 11 amino acids. V lost 3 bases and J lost 5, with 5 bases in between. The CDR3 region is CASSDSNEQYF. Written as DNA, the CDR3 is TGTGCCAGCAGTGATAGTAACGAGCAGTACTTC.